This entry lists 18 T cell receptor beta chains sequenced from one sample in a study of human CD8 memory T cell subsets. TCR beta libraries were made by UMI-labeled 5' RACE. No DNA is given; TCRdb re-called the 5' RACE reads and lists each CDR3 protein once. The sample totals thousands of distinct CDR3 sequences. Sequenced: CD8+ effector memory T cells (TEM) sorted from PBMCs. Subset meaning: effector memory CD8 T cells, CCR7- CD45RO+ CD95+. The receptor set was obtained from a human donor in good health.

The chain employs TRBV9 and TRBJ1-2. Germline CDR1 SGDLS, CDR2 YYNGEE. This CDR3 comprises 15 residues. CDR3 protein: CASSLKHGSNYGYTF.

The J gene is TRBJ2-1, the V gene TRBV19; TCRdb designates TRBD1, a call that cannot be tested without DNA. CDR1 and CDR2 from the germline V gene are LNHDA and SQIVND (reference sequence). The CDR3 is 16 residues long. CDR3 sequence: CASSIYEGISYNEQFF. Combining the CDR3 with reference TRBV19 and TRBJ2-1 gives the whole variable domain DGGITQSPKYLFRKEGQNVTLSCEQNLNHDAMYWYRQDPGQGLRLIYYSQIVNDFQKGDIAEGYSVSREKKESFPLTVTSAQKNPTAFYLCASSIYEGISYNEQFFGPGTRLTVL.

The chain links TRBV9 to TRBJ2-1; with no DNA, the TCRdb D assignment of TRBD1 cannot be verified. The CDR3 totals 13 residues. Germline assignment: CDR1 SGDLS and CDR2 YYNGEE. CDR3 sequence: CASSAPPDNEQFF.

This rearrangement joins TRBV5-1 to TRBJ1-1; TCRdb names TRBD1, which stays unverified in the absence of DNA. From germline, CDR1 is SGHRS and CDR2 YFSETQ. This CDR3 comprises 14 residues. The CDR3 reads CASSLAGGESEAFF.

This clonotype is deemed large by its frequency. This chain joins TRBV7-2 and TRBJ2-1; the TCRdb D gene call, TRBD1, has no DNA to confirm it. The germline CDR1 and CDR2 sequences are SGHTA and FQGNSA. This CDR3 is 16 amino acids long. The CDR3 protein is CASSPGLGGQPAEQFF.

The V call is TRBV10-3, the J call TRBJ2-1; as DNA is missing, the TRBD2 call by TCRdb cannot be tested. CDR1 is ENHRY, CDR2 SYGVKD, per germline. The CDR3 covers 13 residues. CDR3 in amino acids: CATGLAGVYEQFF.

This chain joins TRBV7-9 and TRBJ2-1; TCRdb returns TRBD2, unconfirmable since there is no DNA. This CDR3 contains 17 residues. Germline CDR1 and CDR2: SEHNR and FQNEAQ (reference sequence). The chain's CDR3 is CASSSYILPGGTYEQFF.

By frequency, this clonotype is medium-sized. The chain couples TRBV9 to TRBJ2-2; TCRdb's D call of TRBD1 is untestable without DNA. Germline V lookup: CDR1 SGDLS, CDR2 YYNGEE. CDR3 length: 16 amino acids. This CDR3 reads CASSDEGAGDTGELFF.

CDR3 region: CASSLEATSGGTQYF. The rearrangement links TRBV5-1 to TRBJ2-5; as DNA is missing, the TRBD1 call by TCRdb cannot be tested. CDR3 length: 15 amino acids. Germline CDR1 reads SGHRS; CDR2 reads YFSETQ.

Measured by frequency, this clonotype is medium-sized. The chain links TRBV7-2 to TRBJ1-2; the D call of TRBD1 rests on TCRdb alone, since no DNA is present to check it. The CDR3 spans 15 residues. The germline gives CDR1 SGHTA, CDR2 FQGNSA. The CDR3 here is CASSFPEDSLYGYTF.

The gene calls are TRBV7-9 and TRBJ1-1. The CDR3 is made up of 12 amino acids. Looked up from germline, CDR1 is SEHNR and CDR2 is FQNEAQ (reference sequence). The CDR3 loop reads CASSLMGSNAFF.

The chain has TRBV4-1 and TRBJ1-6; as DNA is missing, the TRBD1 call by TCRdb cannot be tested. The CDR3 runs to 15 residues. In germline, CDR1 is MGHRA, CDR2 YSYEKL. The chain's CDR3 is CASSQQGVGNSPLHF.

V gene TRBV6-6 combines with J gene TRBJ2-5; TCRdb's assignment of TRBD2 cannot be checked, as there is no DNA. Germline assignment: CDR1 MNHNY and CDR2 SVGAGI (reference sequence). CDR3 length: 13 residues. This chain's CDR3 is CASTSHATETQYF.

The chain is built from TRBV10-1 and TRBJ2-3. CDR3 size: 12 residues. Per the germline V gene, CDR1 is WNHNN and CDR2 is SYGVQD (reference sequence). Here the CDR3 reads CASSESWDTQYF.

This chain's CDR3 is CASSSSWLGQGEIQYF. This sequence joins TRBV12-3 or TRBV12-4 and TRBJ2-4; TCRdb names TRBD1, which stays unverified in the absence of DNA. The CDR3 spans 16 residues.

The chain recombines TRBV28 with TRBJ2-5; TCRdb indicates TRBD1, and absent DNA this call remains unverified. Looked up from germline, CDR1 is MDHEN and CDR2 is SYDVKM. The CDR3 sequence is 16 residues long. CDR3 sequence: CASSLFGSGQSETQYF.

In terms of frequency, this clonotype is medium-sized. The chain recombines TRBV11-2 with TRBJ2-5; checking the TCRdb D call of TRBD1 is not possible without DNA. Germline V gene data show CDR1 as SGHAT and CDR2 as FQNNGV. The CDR3 is 15 amino acids. The CDR3 protein is CASSLVVGQQETQYF.

V is TRBV29-1 and J is TRBJ2-7; the TRBD1 assignment by TCRdb is unverifiable without DNA. The germline CDR1 and CDR2 sequences are SQVTM and ANQGSEA. The CDR3 has 15 residues. The CDR3 loop is CSLFSRDSPSYEQYF.